This TCR beta chain was identified during a study of metastatic and nonmetastatic thyroid tumors. On the study more broadly: Malignant and benign thyroid patients had repertoires compared in peripheral blood and tumor or nodule tissue. Study-level findings and limits: As reported, TCR beta diversity in blood and tumor was significantly higher in malignant thyroid tumors than in benign nodules.

The CDR3 spans 15 residues. The germline CDR1 and CDR2 sequences are MGHRA and YSYEKL. As concerns this clone: The antigen is not known. Germline is not matched at one junction end, which may reflect a read error.

In the original processing: Variation in CDR3 across clinicopathological groups served as the basis for constructing a distant-metastasis classifier in papillary thyroid cancer. With MiXCR, TCRdb reprocessed the PCR reads. Here the V and J calls rest on TCRdb's processing, not on the authors' analysis. This sample carries more than 20,000 clones, about a quarter of them seen once, and the ten largest clones take 5.4%. Among the patients, none had received any treatment before thyroid surgery. The TCR was taken from a female donor with papillary thyroid cancer or a benign thyroid nodule (not recorded which). Some clones in this sample may be carry-over from other donors' samples. This chain connects TRBV4-1 to TRBJ2-3; unclear D gene. The sample consisted of tumor tissue. The CDR3 region has the DNA TGCGCCATCAGCCAAGATCGTGGATGGGCATATACGCAGTATTTT. Its translation is CAISQDRGWAYTQYF.